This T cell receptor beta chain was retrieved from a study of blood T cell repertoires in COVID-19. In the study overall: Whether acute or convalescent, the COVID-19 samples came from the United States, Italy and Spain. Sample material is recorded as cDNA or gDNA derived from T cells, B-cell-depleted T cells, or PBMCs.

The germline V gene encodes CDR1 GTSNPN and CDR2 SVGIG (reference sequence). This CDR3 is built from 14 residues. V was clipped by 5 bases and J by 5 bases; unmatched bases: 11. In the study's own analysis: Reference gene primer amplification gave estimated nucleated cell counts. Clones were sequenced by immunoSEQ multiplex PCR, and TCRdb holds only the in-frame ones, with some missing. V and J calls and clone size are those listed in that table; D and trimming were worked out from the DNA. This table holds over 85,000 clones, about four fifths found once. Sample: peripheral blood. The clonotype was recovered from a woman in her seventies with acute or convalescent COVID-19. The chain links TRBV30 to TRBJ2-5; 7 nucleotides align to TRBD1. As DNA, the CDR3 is TGTGCCTGGCTAGGCAGGGGGAACGGGGAGACCCAGTACTTC. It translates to CAWLGRGNGETQYF.